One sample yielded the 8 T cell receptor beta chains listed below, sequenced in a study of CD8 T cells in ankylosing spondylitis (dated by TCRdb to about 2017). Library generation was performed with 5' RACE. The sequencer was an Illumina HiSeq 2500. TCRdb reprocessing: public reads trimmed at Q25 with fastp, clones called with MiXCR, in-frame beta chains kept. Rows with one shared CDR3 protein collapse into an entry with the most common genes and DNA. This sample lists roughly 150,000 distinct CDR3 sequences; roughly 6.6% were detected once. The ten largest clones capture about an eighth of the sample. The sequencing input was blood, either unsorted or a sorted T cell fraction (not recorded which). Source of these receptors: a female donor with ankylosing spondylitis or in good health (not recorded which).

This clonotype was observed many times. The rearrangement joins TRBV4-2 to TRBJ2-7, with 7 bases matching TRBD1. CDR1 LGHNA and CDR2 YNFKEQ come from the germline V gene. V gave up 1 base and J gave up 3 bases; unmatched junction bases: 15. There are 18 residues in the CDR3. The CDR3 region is CASSQVLKTGTVNYEQYF. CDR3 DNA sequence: TGTGCCAGCAGCCAAGTCCTGAAGACCGGGACAGTGAACTACGAGCAGTACTTC.

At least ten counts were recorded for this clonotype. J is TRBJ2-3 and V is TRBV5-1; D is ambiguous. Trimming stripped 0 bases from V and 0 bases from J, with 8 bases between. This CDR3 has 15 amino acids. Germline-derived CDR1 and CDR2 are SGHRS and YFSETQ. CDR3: CASSLVGQSTDTQYF. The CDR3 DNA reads TGCGCCAGCAGCTTGGTTGGGCAGAGCACAGATACGCAGTATTTT.

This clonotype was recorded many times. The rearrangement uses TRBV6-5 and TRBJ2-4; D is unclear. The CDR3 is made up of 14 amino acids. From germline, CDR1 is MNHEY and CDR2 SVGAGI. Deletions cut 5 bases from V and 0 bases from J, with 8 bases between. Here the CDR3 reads CASSTPGAKNIQYF. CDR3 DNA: TGTGCCAGCAGTACTCCGGGAGCCAAAAACATTCAGTACTTC.

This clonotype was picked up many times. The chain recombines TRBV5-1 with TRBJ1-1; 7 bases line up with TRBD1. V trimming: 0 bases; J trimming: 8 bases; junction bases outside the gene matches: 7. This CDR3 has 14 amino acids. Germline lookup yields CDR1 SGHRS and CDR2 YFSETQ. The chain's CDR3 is CASSLAGGQREAFF. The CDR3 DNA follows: TGCGCCAGCAGCTTGGCTGGGGGACAGAGGGAAGCTTTCTTT.

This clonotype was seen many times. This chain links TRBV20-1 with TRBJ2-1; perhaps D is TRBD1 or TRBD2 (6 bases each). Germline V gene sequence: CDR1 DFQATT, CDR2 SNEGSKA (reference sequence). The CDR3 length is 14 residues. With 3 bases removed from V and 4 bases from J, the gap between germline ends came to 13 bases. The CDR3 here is CSASPGAPYNEQFF. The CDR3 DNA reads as TGCAGTGCTAGCCCGGGGGCCCCATACAATGAGCAGTTCTTC.

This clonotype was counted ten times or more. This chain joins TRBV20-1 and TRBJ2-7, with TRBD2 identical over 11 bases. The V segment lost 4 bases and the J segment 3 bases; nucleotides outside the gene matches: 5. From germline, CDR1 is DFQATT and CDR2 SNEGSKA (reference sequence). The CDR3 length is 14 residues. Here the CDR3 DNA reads TGCAGTGCTATACCGGGACTAGCGGTCTACGAGCAGTACTTC. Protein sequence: CSAIPGLAVYEQYF.

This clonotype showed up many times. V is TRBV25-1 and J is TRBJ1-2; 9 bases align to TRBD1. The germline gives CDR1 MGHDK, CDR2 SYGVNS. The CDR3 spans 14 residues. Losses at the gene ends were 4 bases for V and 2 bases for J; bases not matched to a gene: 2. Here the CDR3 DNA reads TGTGCCAGCAGTGCTACAGGGGGCAACTATGGCTACACCTTC. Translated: CASSATGGNYGYTF.

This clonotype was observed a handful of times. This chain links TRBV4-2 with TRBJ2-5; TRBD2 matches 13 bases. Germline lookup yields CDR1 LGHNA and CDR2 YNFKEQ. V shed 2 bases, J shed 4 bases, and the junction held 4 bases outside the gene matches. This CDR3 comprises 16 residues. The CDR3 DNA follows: TGTGCCAGCAGCCAAAGACTAGCGGGGGGTCCAGAGACCCAGTACTTC. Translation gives CASSQRLAGGPETQYF.